The entry below gives a single T cell receptor beta chain sequence along with its context. What it binds is not known. The record originates from a study of T cell responses to AZD1222 COVID-19 vaccine. Points from the study as a whole: Of spike-specific TCRs, nearly half reportedly target regions left unmutated in variants.

Germline-derived CDR1 and CDR2 are ENHRY and SYGVKD. Trimming pared 5 bases from V and 6 bases from J, leaving 16 bases between. The length of the CDR3 is 15 residues. Measured with immunoSEQ multiplex PCR; TCRdb has only the in-frame clones, and not every one. The data contain 96,000 or so clones, roughly 90% of them singletons. The chain combines TRBV10-3 with TRBJ2-2, with a possible D match to TRBD1 (6 bases). Sequenced material: peripheral blood, taken on day 0 of AZD1222 vaccination. The origin of this receptor is an adult in good health. In nucleotides, the CDR3 is TGTGCCATCAGTCGACTGGGGGCAAGTGCCGGGGAGCTGTTTTTT. Translating gives CAISRLGASAGELFF.